A single sample is the source of the 28 T cell receptor beta chains below, sequenced in a study of T cell responses to AZD1222 COVID-19 vaccine. Some clones are missing from TCRdb's copy, which holds only in-frame ones; the method was immunoSEQ multiplex PCR. The repertoire holds approximately 100,000 clones, with approximately 88% as singletons. The specimen was peripheral blood, collected on day 0 of AZD1222 vaccination. Receptors were obtained from an adult in good health.

This sequence joins TRBV18 and TRBJ2-7, with D possibly being TRBD1 (6 bases). The V gene lost 4 bases and the J gene lost 6 bases, with 13 bases spanning the gap. Germline loops: CDR1 KGHSH, CDR2 LQKENI. The CDR3 length is 13 residues. As DNA, the CDR3 is TGTGCCAGCTCACGTGGGACATCAAGCGAGCAGTACTTC. Protein: CASSRGTSSEQYF.

The chain is built from TRBV7-9 and TRBJ2-7, with 11 positions matching TRBD1. Germline V lookup: CDR1 SEHNR, CDR2 FQNEAQ (reference sequence). The CDR3 extends over 16 amino acids. Trimming took 5 bases from V and 4 from J; bases not matched to a gene: 10. The CDR3 here is CASSPFGQGASYEQYF. In DNA, the CDR3 is TGTGCCAGCAGCCCTTTCGGACAGGGGGCATCTTACGAGCAGTACTTC.

This chain connects TRBV5-1 to TRBJ2-6; D unresolved. Between the trimmed V and J ends, which lost 2 bases and 4 bases, there was a span of 10 bases. The CDR3 has 15 amino acids. From germline, CDR1 is SGHRS and CDR2 YFSETQ. As DNA, the CDR3 is TGCGCCAGCAGCTTTCCTGCGCCCGGGGCCAACGTCCTGACTTTC. Translation gives CASSFPAPGANVLTF.

This chain links TRBV5-1 with TRBJ2-3; the D is unclear. Germline V gives CDR1 SGHRS, CDR2 YFSETQ. V was trimmed by 2 bases and J by 2 bases, leaving 15 bases between them. This CDR3 comprises 16 residues. This CDR3 reads CASSFSLGLITDTQYF. The CDR3 bases are TGCGCCAGCAGCTTTTCTCTGGGCCTAATCACAGATACGCAGTATTTT.

The genes are TRBV6-1 and TRBJ1-2; 9 nucleotides align to TRBD1. Germline trimming cut 2 bases from V and 7 bases from J; bases unmatched to any gene: 8. The CDR3 contains 15 residues. The germline CDR1 and CDR2 sequences are MNHNS and SASEGT. The CDR3 DNA is TGTGCCAGCAGTGAACCGGGACAGGGATCTGGTGGCTACACCTTC. Translation: CASSEPGQGSGGYTF.

This chain uses TRBV13 with TRBJ2-5, with D possibly matching TRBD2 (6 bases). Trimming left V 8 bases short and J 6 bases short, with 10 bases between. Per germline, CDR1 PRHDT and CDR2 FYEKMQ (reference sequence). CDR3 length: 11 amino acids. The CDR3 region has the DNA TGTGCCAGCGGGAGGTCTCAGACCCAGTACTTC. The encoded protein is CASGRSQTQYF.

The gene calls are TRBV27 and TRBJ1-2; D not certain. V shed 6 bases and J shed 6 bases, with 17 bases lying between them. This CDR3 spans 14 amino acids. Per germline, CDR1 MNHEY and CDR2 SMNVEV (reference sequence). The chain's CDR3 is CASSGTSAVDGYTF. The CDR3 DNA reads TGTGCCAGCAGCGGCACTTCGGCGGTCGATGGCTACACCTTC.

The V call is TRBV29-1, the J call TRBJ2-5; the D gene is possibly TRBD2 (7 bases). Trimming pared 6 bases from V and 7 bases from J, leaving 24 bases between. The CDR3 is 15 residues long. Per germline, CDR1 SQVTM and CDR2 ANQGSEA. For the CDR3, the DNA is TGCAGCGTGGGGGAGGGGGACCGGGCTGGAGGGACCCAGTACTTC. It is translated as CSVGEGDRAGGTQYF.

The gene calls are TRBV11-2 and TRBJ2-1, with unresolved D. V was shortened by 0 bases and J by 2 bases, with 11 bases between the two germline ends. Germline CDR1 reads SGHAT; CDR2 reads FQNNGV. There are 16 residues in the CDR3. The DNA of the CDR3 is TGTGCCAGCAGCTTAGACCCCCAACTTACCTACAATGAGCAGTTCTTC. Its protein is CASSLDPQLTYNEQFF.

In the case of this clone: Distinct nucleotide sequences in the sample also encode this CDR3. The V call is TRBV18, the J call TRBJ2-7; 9 nucleotides agree with TRBD1. Losses at the gene ends were 6 bases for V and 4 bases for J; bases not matched to a gene: 7. The CDR3 spans 14 residues. Germline V gene lookup returns CDR1 KGHSH and CDR2 LQKENI. The chain's CDR3 is CASSPRQGVYEQYF. The CDR3, as DNA: TGTGCCAGCTCCCCTCGACAGGGGGTTTACGAGCAGTACTTC.

This chain links TRBV9 with TRBJ2-3, with TRBD2 matching over 7 bases. The CDR3 totals 13 residues. The germline CDR1 and CDR2 sequences are SGDLS and YYNGEE. The V gene end was trimmed by 3 bases and the J gene end by 6 bases; junction bases not matched to a gene: 4. CDR3 in DNA: TGTGCCAGCAGCGGACTAGCCCCCGATACGCAGTATTTT. Translated, it gives CASSGLAPDTQYF.

The chain couples TRBV14 to TRBJ1-4; D might be TRBD1 (6 bases). This CDR3 has 15 amino acids. Looked up from germline, CDR1 is SGHDN and CDR2 is FVKESK. V lost 2 bases and J 7 bases, leaving 14 bases between the germline ends. The CDR3 DNA reads TGTGCCAGCAGCCAAACAGGGTCCATAAGTGAAAAACTGTTTTTT. Its translation: CASSQTGSISEKLFF.

The genes are TRBV6-6 and TRBJ1-6; 7 nucleotides align to TRBD1. Germline trimming cut 6 bases from V and 7 bases from J; bases unmatched to any gene: 9. Germline CDR1 MNHNY, CDR2 SVGAGI (reference sequence). This CDR3 region has 15 residues. Here the CDR3 DNA reads TGTGCCAGCAGCCCACGGGACAGCCTAAATTCACCCCTCCACTTT. Its translation: CASSPRDSLNSPLHF.

Written as DNA, the CDR3 is TGTGCCAGCAACCAACAGGGGGCTGCCGGGGAGCTGTTTTTT. Translated: CASNQQGAAGELFF. V usage is TRBV6-5 and J usage is TRBJ2-2; 9 nucleotides line up with TRBD1. Germline CDR1 MNHEY, CDR2 SVGAGI. This CDR3 is 14 amino acids long. The J segment lost 6 bases and the V segment lost 7 bases, leaving 6 bases of the junction unmatched.

The chain recombines TRBV25-1 with TRBJ1-1; D gene uncertain. V lost 8 bases and J lost 0, with 10 bases in between. The CDR3 length is 13 residues. Germline CDR1 is MGHDK and CDR2 is SYGVNS. For the CDR3, the DNA is TGTGCCAGCCACCACAGTATGAACACTGAAGCTTTCTTT. Its translation is CASHHSMNTEAFF.

The chain carries TRBV14 and TRBJ1-4, with 7 bases aligning to TRBD1. This CDR3 is built from 13 residues. Germline V gene sequence: CDR1 SGHDN, CDR2 FVKESK. V gave up 8 bases and J gave up 3 bases; unmatched junction bases: 3. CDR3 DNA: TGTGCCAGCTCCAGGGGGGCTAATGAAAAACTGTTTTTT. It is translated as CASSRGANEKLFF.

This sequence joins TRBV28 and TRBJ2-7; 8 nucleotides match TRBD1. V shed 5 bases and J 2 bases; nucleotides not matched to a gene: 11. In germline, CDR1 is MDHEN, CDR2 SYDVKM. This CDR3 is built from 16 residues. In DNA form, the CDR3 reads TGTGCCAGCAGTCCACTGACAGGGGTGCAGCCCTACGAGCAGTACTTC. Translating it yields CASSPLTGVQPYEQYF.

The V call is TRBV27, the J call TRBJ1-3; the D is unclear. V was clipped by 6 bases and J by 0 bases, with 15 bases between them. Germline V CDR1 and CDR2: MNHEY, SMNVEV (reference sequence). The CDR3 runs 16 residues. CDR3 amino acids: CASRAFGRVSGNTIYF. CDR3 bases: TGTGCCAGCAGGGCCTTCGGACGGGTCTCTGGAAACACCATATATTTT.

The chain combines TRBV12-3 or TRBV12-4 with TRBJ1-2, with 7 positions matching TRBD1. This CDR3 comprises 13 residues. The DNA of the CDR3 is TGTGCGACTTCCGGGCAGGGGGACGATGGCTACACCTTC. Translating it yields CATSGQGDDGYTF.

In its sample, this clone was seen a few times. The V and J genes are TRBV2 and TRBJ2-1; D might be TRBD2 (6 bases). The CDR3 has 15 residues. V lost 2 bases and J lost 5, with 13 bases in between. Germline CDR1 SNHLY, CDR2 FYNNEI. CDR3 sequence: CASSERERPHNEQFF. The CDR3 coding sequence is TGTGCCAGCAGTGAACGGGAGAGACCTCACAATGAGCAGTTCTTC.

The gene calls are TRBV12-3 or TRBV12-4 and TRBJ2-2; D gene unclear. Trimming removed 2 bases at V and 7 bases at J, with 2 bases between. This CDR3 comprises 11 residues. The CDR3, as DNA: TGTGCCAGCAGTTTAATCGGGGAGCTGTTTTTT. This gives the protein CASSLIGELFF.

The genes are TRBV12-3 or TRBV12-4 and TRBJ1-2, with D uncertain. V lost 7 bases, J lost 8 bases, and 17 bases lay in between. This CDR3 contains 13 residues. Here the CDR3 DNA reads TGTGCCAGCAAGCCCGGGTTATCGGGGGGCTACACCTTC. It specifies CASKPGLSGGYTF.

This chain joins TRBV21-1 and TRBJ2-5; TRBD2 is the table's D call and was not checked against the DNA. TRBV21-1 is annotated as a pseudogene. The CDR3 length is 15 residues. The CDR3 is CASSKGKRGFGTQYF. In DNA form, the CDR3 reads TGTGCCAGCAGCAAGGGCAAGCGGGGATTTGGGACCCAGTACTTC.

This rearrangement joins TRBV19 to TRBJ1-5, with 8 positions matching TRBD1. V dropped 6 bases and J dropped 9; count of bases not matched to a gene: 13. CDR3 size: 15 residues. CDR1 is LNHDA and CDR2 is SQIVND in the germline V gene (reference sequence). The CDR3 bases are TGTGCCAGTAGATTGGCACAGGGGGATGCGTGGCCCCAGCATTTT. It is translated as CASRLAQGDAWPQHF.

This rearrangement joins TRBV5-1 to TRBJ2-5; 8 bases match TRBD2. The V gene end was trimmed by 5 bases and the J gene end by 3 bases; junction bases not matched to a gene: 9. Germline CDR1 and CDR2: SGHRS and YFSETQ. The CDR3 loop spans 15 amino acids. The CDR3 here is CASSSGARREETQYF. The CDR3 DNA reads as TGCGCCAGCAGTAGCGGGGCCAGGCGGGAAGAGACCCAGTACTTC.

The chain couples TRBV29-1 to TRBJ2-3; TRBD1 is a possible D gene (6 bases). The CDR3 length is 18 residues. Trimming took 0 bases from V and 5 from J, leaving 24 bases between them. Germline CDR1 and CDR2: SQVTM and ANQGSEA. The CDR3 region is CSVEDSLFRDNLIDTQYF. The CDR3, as DNA: TGCAGCGTTGAAGATTCATTATTTCGGGACAATCTGATAGATACGCAGTATTTT.

This clone was seen a single time. The chain carries TRBV19 and TRBJ1-1, with a possible D match to TRBD1 (5 bases). The CDR3 length is 16 residues. Trimming cost V 0 bases and J 0 bases, with 11 bases left between them. The germline V gene encodes CDR1 LNHDA and CDR2 SQIVND (reference sequence). CDR3: CASSIDPGRMNTEAFF. The CDR3 nucleotides read TGTGCCAGTAGTATAGATCCGGGACGGATGAACACTGAAGCTTTCTTT. The whole variable domain, filled in from reference TRBV19 and TRBJ1-1, reads DGGITQSPKYLFRKEGQNVTLSCEQNLNHDAMYWYRQDPGQGLRLIYYSQIVNDFQKGDIAEGYSVSREKKESFPLTVTSAQKNPTAFYLCASSIDPGRMNTEAFFGQGTRLTVV.

Notes on this clone: This same CDR3 is encoded by further DNA sequences in the sample. The chain recombines TRBV5-1 with TRBJ1-1; D gene unclear. The CDR3 loop spans 15 amino acids. V gave up 4 bases and J gave up 1 base, with 14 bases separating them. Germline V gene lookup returns CDR1 SGHRS and CDR2 YFSETQ. CDR3: CASSPREGGNTEAFF. The CDR3 DNA reads as TGCGCCAGCAGCCCTAGGGAGGGAGGGAACACTGAAGCTTTCTTT.